Reported below is one TCR beta chain. This clone was seen a handful of times. Which antigen it targets is not known. Per-base quality was not reported, and no clone a single base away is much larger than it. Other DNA sequences in this sample translate to the same CDR3. This sample stems from a study of cytomegalovirus exposure and HLA in healthy donors (dated by TCRdb to about 2017). About the investigation overall: An earlier analysis of some 550 of the donors reported 250 to 300 Gb of sequence data and around 120 million unique TCR beta sequences from about 179 million T cells. Rather than using new phenotypic data, the later analysis identified candidate immune exposures from TCR beta sequences and from how often those sequences occurred across donors. The study profiled the T cell repertoires of approximately 700 subjects by immunosequencing and related them to cytomegalovirus serostatus. The study aimed to test whether cataloging public T cell receptors could reveal signatures of past pathogen exposure. In addition to the first cohort of 650 to 750 subjects, a separate validation cohort of 120 different subjects was used. Genome-wide SNP genotypes for about 55% of the roughly 670 donors were used in a later genetic analysis, which treated that subset as a discovery cohort. Donor age, sex, ethnicity and CMV serostatus were compiled alongside the repertoire data. Of the roughly 400 genotyped donors, 81% were placed in the genetic ancestry cluster associated with self-reported Caucasian donors. Every discovery cohort repertoire had been produced on one sequencing platform. Typing coverage varied by locus: roughly 629-630 donors for A, B, C, DRB1 and DQB1; approximately 560 for DQA1; nearly 610 for DPA1; some 470 for DPB1. In an earlier analysis of over 550 of the donors, high-throughput TCR beta sequencing was used to judge whether each TCR beta V gene segment behaved as functional or pseudogenic. A handful of DR-DQ haplotypes were handled as single units for association and clustering because linkage in the cohort was strong. Among roughly 370 genotyped donors of the cohort, an average of around 240,000 unique TCR beta nucleotide sequences were sequenced per donor, around a sixth of them non-productive. High-throughput TCR immunosequencing, statistical association of individual TCRs with disease status, and machine learning were combined to predict cytomegalovirus infection status. HLA typing covered class I and class II loci at four-digit resolution. Roughly 300 gigabases of sequencing data and 91 million or so unique TCR sequences made up an early release that covered several hundred HLA-typed donors. A later analysis re-examined previously published TCR beta repertoires from roughly 720 donors and added high-resolution HLA genotyping to investigate patterns of TCR occurrence.

The library was obtained by the immunoSEQ multiplex PCR assay. A mixture of 60 forward primers for TCR Vbeta segments and 13 reverse primers for TCR Jbeta segments was used in the multiplex PCR. A multiplex PCR assay on genomic DNA amplified the CDR3 region of rearranged TCR beta genes. On the Illumina HiSeq System, the amplified TCR beta libraries were sequenced as 87-base-pair reads. Per the original workflow: A later analysis counted about 80 million unique TCR beta chains across the 666 repertoires, and some 11 million of these chains were shared by at least two donors. Raw reads were error-corrected and collapsed into unique sequences by a nearest-neighbor algorithm in which closely related sequences were merged to remove PCR and sequencing errors. CDR3 sequences were aligned to IMGT reference sequences to assign V, D and J gene segments. For a sequence to be retained, at least a six-nucleotide match to both a V gene segment and a J gene segment was required. A rearrangement counted as productive if the CDR3 had no stop codons and remained in frame with V and J, and every other rearrangement counted as non-productive. Following IMGT convention, CDR3 was defined as the stretch from the second conserved V-encoded cysteine to the conserved J-encoded phenylalanine. Sequences without an unambiguous match to a single V gene segment were excluded from the earlier analysis of 450 to 650 of the donors. In an earlier analysis of some 590 of the donors, a V segment was called functional when productive rearrangements were above 56.7%, and segregating when the standard deviation between donors exceeded 5%. A statistical classification framework was developed to diagnose cytomegalovirus status using the catalog of TCR beta chain sequences. A later analysis assigned V and J genes by comparing TCR nucleotide sequences with IMGT/GENE-DB human TR gene sequences. Using the TCRdist pipeline, a later analysis assigned CDR3 sequences along with most-parsimonious VDJ recombination scenarios. In a later analysis, each TCR beta chain was defined by its CDR3 amino acid sequence together with its V-gene family, and reads lacking a unique V-gene family were excluded. As a way to deal with suspected cross-contamination and a sequencing artifact, a later analysis dropped hundreds of nucleotide sequences that were highly shared and had low generation probability. For each public chain, a later analysis derived a clonal expansion index from normalized ranks of inferred template counts within each repertoire. In a later analysis, generation probabilities were computed with a VDJ recombination model fitted to out-of-frame rearrangements, and the resulting probabilities were checked against IGoR. In a later analysis, TCR-TCR, TCR-HLA and TCR-CMV co-occurrence was scored with hypergeometric tests, and a repertoire-size bias correction was applied to TCR pairs. To estimate false discovery rates, a later analysis permuted the HLA or CMV assignments 20 times. In a later analysis, co-occurring TCRs were grouped using DBSCAN, and TCRdist sequence similarity was added for clustering within HLA-allele-positive subsets. Repertoires with fewer than 30,000 or more than 120,000 public chains, plus five repertoires with anomalous nucleotide sharing, were excluded from co-occurrence clustering. TCRdb's version of the immuneACCESS table is confined to in-frame rearrangements and falls short of the full clone set. An unresolved V gene accounts for under half of the shortfall where checked; the remainder is of unknown origin. The V and J calls and the clone size are those of that table, but D and trimming were determined from the DNA. The table for this sample lists 130,000 or so clones; 77% of them were counted only once. The ten largest clones add up to 1.6% of the sample.

The cohort consisted of 600 or so healthy bone marrow donors. Cohort members were all nominally healthy when sampled, although unrecorded immune exposures were likely present. The donor was CMV seronegative and belonged to the group of over 300 seronegative cohort members. Each donor provided a peripheral blood sample, and peripheral blood mononuclear cells were used for TCR beta sequencing. The Qiagen DNeasy Blood Extraction Kit was used to extract genomic DNA from the blood cell samples. General findings and caveats noted by the study authors: In a later genetic analysis, fewer N-insertions in productive TCRs were reported among donors in an Asian-associated ancestry cluster than the approximately 710-donor mean. Cytomegalovirus status was reported to be diagnosed by the classifier with high specificity and sensitivity in both the original and validation cohorts. The authors suggested that the approach could potentially be generalized to other disease states and immunological phenotypes. Strong co-occurrence of HLA alleles, especially DR and DQ, made assigning TCR associations to individual alleles difficult. This cohort had only TCR beta chains sequenced, and the lack of alpha or paired-chain data limited which features could be detected. Linkage disequilibrium might explain the correlated functional status among segregating V segments, but an unknown experimental factor could not be excluded. In a later analysis, HLA-associated TCR beta chains were found to be more clonally expanded and to have lower generation probabilities than equally common non-associated chains. In a later analysis, the rate of TCR association differed among HLA loci, with DRB1 alleles having the most associated TCRs and HLA-C alleles having the fewest. For the cohort, immune exposure information was limited to CMV serostatus. An earlier analysis of 587 of the donors showed that most TCR beta V segments appeared in productive rearrangements either about 87% or about 30% of the time, which broadly matched IMGT annotations. Because some donors lacked HLA typing at each locus, the association tests relied only on the typed subset. The earlier analysis of about 600 of the donors excluded some 15 rarely observed V segments, including chromosome 9 orphons, because counts were too low. A cluster of highly shared sequence variants was judged likely to represent a technical artifact of the sequencing pipeline. A few of the identified cytomegalovirus-associated TCR beta chains were confirmed in vitro to be specific for cytomegalovirus antigens. In a later analysis, several top co-occurrence clusters were reported to appear linked to parvovirus B19, influenza, CMV and Epstein-Barr virus. In a later analysis, most CMV-associated TCR beta chains were found to appear HLA-restricted, with HLA associations seemingly driven largely by CMV exposure. The study gave a list of 150 to 200 TCR beta chains associated with cytomegalovirus. V-gene and J-gene trimming of TCR beta chains was associated with a missense DCLRE1C variant in a later genetic analysis, and the association was replicated in an independent cohort. A later analysis associated 16,951 TCR beta sequences with specific HLA alleles at a false discovery rate of 0.05. A further reported finding was that TCR beta sequences accurately predicted the HLA-A and HLA-B alleles for most subjects in the first cohort. The presence/absence analyses assumed that sequencing depth was roughly uniform across donors, and that assumption may not be true. Most TCR sequences were seen in very few donors, while some public TCRs were found in many individuals.

The source of this sequence is a female donor in good health and CMV-seronegative. Sequencing was done on a sample of PBMCs.

The DNA sequence is given as TGTGCCAGCTCGCCAGGGACAGGCTCTGGAAACACCATATATTTT. Its protein product is CASSPGTGSGNTIYF. Recombination joined TRBV18 with TRBJ1-3, with 8 bases matching TRBD1. From V the trimming removes 6 bases and from J it removes 0 bases, while the gene matches leave 4 bases of the junction unaccounted for. From the germline V gene, CDR1 is KGHSH and CDR2 is LQKENI. Taken from cysteine to phenylalanine, the CDR3 has 15 residues. The sequence is cut down to CDR3 DNA, 45 bases in frame from base 1.